The sequence of this TCR beta chain was determined in a study of blood T cell repertoires in COVID-19. Germline CDR1 GTSNPN, CDR2 SVGIG (reference sequence). The CDR3 sequence is 13 residues long. The V and J ends lost 5 bases and 5 bases respectively, with 13 bases between them. Sequenced by immunoSEQ multiplex PCR; TCRdb stores in-frame clones only, minus some. The sample includes about 320,000 clones, around nine tenths of them seen just once. V and J are TRBV30 and TRBJ1-5, with D maybe TRBD1 (6 bases). The clonotype comes from a woman in her 30s who had recovered from COVID-19. Material for sequencing was PBMCs or T cells enriched from blood (not recorded which). CDR3 sequence (DNA): TGTGCCTGGGCTACAGGGTCGGATCAGCCCCAGCATTTT. Its protein product is CAWATGSDQPQHF.